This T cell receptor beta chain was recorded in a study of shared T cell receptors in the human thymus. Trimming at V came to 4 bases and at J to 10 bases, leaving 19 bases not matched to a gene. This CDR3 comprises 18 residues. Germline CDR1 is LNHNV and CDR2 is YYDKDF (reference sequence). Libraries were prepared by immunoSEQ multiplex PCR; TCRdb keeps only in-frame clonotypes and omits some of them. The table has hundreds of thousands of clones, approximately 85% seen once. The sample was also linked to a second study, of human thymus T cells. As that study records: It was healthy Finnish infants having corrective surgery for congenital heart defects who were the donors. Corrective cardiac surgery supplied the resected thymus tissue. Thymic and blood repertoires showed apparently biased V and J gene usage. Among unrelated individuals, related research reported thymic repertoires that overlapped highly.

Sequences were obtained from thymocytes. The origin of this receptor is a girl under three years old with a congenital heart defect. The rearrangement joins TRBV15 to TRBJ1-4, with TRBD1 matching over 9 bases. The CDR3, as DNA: TGTGCCACCAGCATGGCCCGCCTGGGACAGGGTGAGGGTGGAAAACTGTTTTTT. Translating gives CATSMARLGQGEGGKLFF.